The next 30 T cell receptor beta chains were all read from a single sample in a study of blood T cell repertoires in COVID-19. Some clones are missing from TCRdb's copy, which holds only in-frame ones; the method was immunoSEQ multiplex PCR. This table holds over 150,000 clones, roughly 84% found once. The specimen sequenced was peripheral blood. The receptors were sampled from a woman aged 60-75 years with acute or convalescent COVID-19.

This chain connects TRBV7-9 to TRBJ1-2, with D unresolved. Germline CDR1 and CDR2: SEHNR and FQNEAQ (reference sequence). This CDR3 spans 16 amino acids. V lost 5 bases to trimming and J lost 0 bases, with 16 bases between them. The CDR3 sequence: CASSPVEPISNYGYTF. CDR3 DNA: TGTGCCAGCAGCCCAGTCGAACCGATTTCTAACTATGGCTACACCTTC.

The chain couples TRBV19 to TRBJ2-5, with TRBD1 identical over 8 bases. CDR1 and CDR2 (germline): LNHDA, SQIVND (reference sequence). V dropped 3 bases and J dropped 5; count of bases not matched to a gene: 17. This CDR3 contains 18 residues. CDR3 bases: TGTGCCAGTAGTATGTCGGCAGGGGGCGACAGAGTGGGGGAGACCCAGTACTTC. It encodes CASSMSAGGDRVGETQYF. Full variable domain (outside the CDR3, taken from reference TRBV19 and TRBJ2-5): DGGITQSPKYLFRKEGQNVTLSCEQNLNHDAMYWYRQDPGQGLRLIYYSQIVNDFQKGDIAEGYSVSREKKESFPLTVTSAQKNPTAFYLCASSMSAGGDRVGETQYFGPGTRLLVL.

The rearrangement uses TRBV5-1 and TRBJ2-7, with 9 bases aligning to TRBD1. The CDR3 is 16 amino acids. V was clipped by 3 bases and J by 6 bases; unmatched bases: 13. Germline values: CDR1 SGHRS, CDR2 YFSETQ. CDR3 protein: CASSSILGQGPSEQYF. The CDR3 nucleotides are TGCGCCAGCAGCTCGATATTGGGACAGGGCCCCTCCGAGCAGTACTTC.

This clone was observed a few times. The rearrangement uses TRBV30 and TRBJ1-3; the D gene is possibly TRBD1 (5 bases). Trimming pared 1 base from V and 0 bases from J, leaving 13 bases between. This CDR3 region has 16 residues. CDR1 is GTSNPN and CDR2 is SVGIG in the germline V gene (reference sequence). In DNA form, the CDR3 reads TGTGCCTGGAGTGCGGGGGTGGGGATCTCTGGAAACACCATATATTTT. It is translated as CAWSAGVGISGNTIYF.

V and J are TRBV11-3 and TRBJ2-1; perhaps TRBD2 as D (5 bases). This CDR3 is 12 amino acids long. V was cut by 3 bases and J by 7 bases, with 7 bases left in between. Germline CDR1 and CDR2: SGHNT and YENEEA. The CDR3: CASSFRGNEQFF. Written as DNA, the CDR3 is TGTGCCAGCAGCTTCCGCGGGAATGAGCAGTTCTTC.

This sequence joins TRBV25-1 and TRBJ2-5; D perhaps matches TRBD2 (6 bases). From germline, CDR1 is MGHDK and CDR2 SYGVNS. Deletions cut 3 bases from V and 2 bases from J, with 13 bases between. The CDR3 totals 15 residues. The CDR3 loop is CASSEPWGVQETQYF. The CDR3 nucleotides are TGTGCCAGCAGTGAGCCCTGGGGGGTACAAGAGACCCAGTACTTC.

This rearrangement joins TRBV5-1 to TRBJ2-7; 9 nucleotides match TRBD1. This CDR3 is built from 14 residues. The germline V gene encodes CDR1 SGHRS and CDR2 YFSETQ. The V and J ends lost 3 bases and 7 bases, in that order; junction bases with no gene match: 8. Here the CDR3 reads CASSSTGTGFEQYF. The CDR3 region has the DNA TGCGCCAGCAGCTCAACCGGGACAGGGTTTGAGCAGTACTTC.

V gene TRBV28 combines with J gene TRBJ2-5; 7 bases map to TRBD2. J was trimmed by 4 bases and V by 2 bases; bases with no gene match: 22. The CDR3 contains 20 residues. CDR1 is MDHEN and CDR2 is SYDVKM in the germline V gene. The CDR3 DNA follows: TGTGCCAGCAGTTTAGGACTTACATCTCCGACTAGCTGGAACCGAGAGACCCAGTACTTC. Encoded protein: CASSLGLTSPTSWNRETQYF.

The V and J genes are TRBV5-4 and TRBJ2-5; TRBD1 matches 10 bases. The length of the CDR3 is 16 residues. In germline, CDR1 is SGHNT, CDR2 YYREEE (reference sequence). With 5 bases clipped from V and 2 bases from J, the junction kept 9 bases outside the gene matches. CDR3 bases: TGTGCCAGCAGGTATAAGGGACAGGGGCTACAAGAGACCCAGTACTTC. Protein: CASRYKGQGLQETQYF.

This clone occurred once. The chain has TRBV5-4 and TRBJ1-3, with D tentatively TRBD1 (5 bases). The CDR3 runs 17 residues. Trimming stripped 3 bases from V and 3 bases from J, with 19 bases between. The germline V gene has CDR1 SGHNT and CDR2 YYREEE (reference sequence). The CDR3: CASSYSPTGVLGNTIYF. DNA for the CDR3: TGTGCCAGCAGCTACTCGCCCACGGGGGTCCTTGGAAACACCATATATTTT. The whole variable domain, remainder taken from reference TRBV5-4 and TRBJ1-3, is ETGVTQSPTHLIKTRGQQVTLRCSSQSGHNTVSWYQQALGQGPQFIFQYYREEENGRGNFPPRFSGLQFPNYSSELNVNALELDDSALYLCASSYSPTGVLGNTIYFGEGSWLTVV.

This chain uses TRBV27 with TRBJ2-2; TRBD2 matches at 10 bases. Per germline, CDR1 MNHEY and CDR2 SMNVEV (reference sequence). The CDR3 covers 19 residues. Losses at the gene ends were 3 bases for V and 0 bases for J; bases not matched to a gene: 10. CDR3 nucleotides: TGTGCCAGCAGTTTTAGGTTTCCTAGCGGGGGACCGAACACCGGGGAGCTGTTTTTT. Translating gives CASSFRFPSGGPNTGELFF.

This chain uses TRBV4-3 with TRBJ1-1; D might be TRBD1 (5 bases). The CDR3 extends over 15 amino acids. Germline CDR1 LGHNA, CDR2 YSLEER. Deletions cut 1 base from V and 3 bases from J, with 12 bases between. In nucleotides, the CDR3 is TGCGCCAGCAGCCAAGCCCCCGCCAGGGACACTGAAGCTTTCTTT. Protein product: CASSQAPARDTEAFF.

The chain recombines TRBV6-1 with TRBJ1-1, with D perhaps TRBD1 (6 bases). The CDR3 spans 16 residues. The germline gives CDR1 MNHNS, CDR2 SASEGT. V was trimmed by 1 base and J by 7 bases, leaving 19 bases between them. CDR3 nucleotides: TGTGCCAGCAGTGAAGATGGTCGGGGGGCAGCAAGTGAAGCTTTCTTT. Protein: CASSEDGRGAASEAFF.

J is TRBJ1-2 and V is TRBV6-4; D is uncertain. Looked up from germline, CDR1 is MRHNA and CDR2 is SNTAGT. The V and J ends lost 3 bases and 4 bases respectively, with 12 bases between them. This CDR3 has 14 residues. The CDR3: CASSEWATSYGYTF. Here the CDR3 DNA reads TGTGCCAGCAGTGAATGGGCAACTTCCTATGGCTACACCTTC.

This rearrangement joins TRBV20-1 to TRBJ1-3, with 9 bases identical to TRBD1. Per germline, CDR1 DFQATT and CDR2 SNEGSKA (reference sequence). The CDR3 length is 16 residues. The J segment lost 0 bases and the V segment lost 3 bases, leaving 6 bases of the junction unmatched. The CDR3 reads CSASRGQGYSGNTIYF. Written as DNA, the CDR3 is TGCAGTGCTAGTCGGGGACAGGGTTACTCTGGAAACACCATATATTTT.

The chain joins TRBV4-3 to TRBJ1-1; TRBD1 might be the D (5 bases). The CDR3 has 14 residues. The V end lost 3 bases, the J end lost 1 base, and 9 bases lay between the germline ends. CDR1 is LGHNA, CDR2 YSLEER, per germline. As DNA, the CDR3 is TGCGCCAGCAGCCATGGCCAGGGGAACACTGAAGCTTTCTTT. Translation: CASSHGQGNTEAFF.

The rearrangement uses TRBV6-5 and TRBJ1-6; 7 bases align to TRBD1. The CDR3 has 12 amino acids. Germline CDR1 is MNHEY and CDR2 is SVGAGI. With V trimmed by 11 bases and J by 4 bases, 2 bases remained unmatched. CDR3 coding DNA: TGTGCCGCGGGACAGTATAATTCACCCCTCCACTTT. Translation: CAAGQYNSPLHF.

J is TRBJ1-1 and V is TRBV28; 7 bases are shared with TRBD1. CDR3 length equals 15 residues. J was trimmed by 11 bases and V by 1 base; bases with no gene match: 13. From germline, CDR1 is MDHEN and CDR2 SYDVKM. Here the CDR3 reads CASSLFHNKRGQAFF. CDR3 DNA: TGTGCCAGCAGTTTATTTCATAATAAGAGGGGGCAGGCTTTCTTT.

The chain employs TRBV6-5 and TRBJ2-1, with 13 positions matching TRBD2. The ends lost 7 bases at V and 8 bases at J; junction bases unmatched: 8. CDR1 and CDR2 from the germline V gene are MNHEY and SVGAGI. The CDR3 loop spans 15 amino acids. The CDR3 nucleotides read TGTGCCAGCAAGCCTACTAGCGGGGGGGCGGATGAGCAGTTCTTC. Protein product: CASKPTSGGADEQFF.

The genes are TRBV9 and TRBJ1-6; D not certain. CDR1 and CDR2 (germline): SGDLS, YYNGEE. Trimming shortened V by 3 bases and J by 9 bases, and 13 bases separated the two germline ends. CDR3 length: 14 amino acids. This CDR3 reads CASSESPGGSPLHF. DNA for the CDR3: TGTGCCAGCAGCGAGTCCCCTGGCGGTTCACCCCTCCACTTT. Drawing the rest from reference TRBV9 and TRBJ1-6, the complete variable domain is DSGVTQTPKHLITATGQRVTLRCSPRSGDLSVYWYQQSLDQGLQFLIQYYNGEERAKGNILERFSAQQFPDLHSELNLSSLELGDSALYFCASSESPGGSPLHFGNGTRLTVT.

The gene calls are TRBV12-3 or TRBV12-4 and TRBJ2-7, with D hard to call. Deletions cut 6 bases from V and 3 bases from J, with 12 bases between. The CDR3 extends over 13 amino acids. DNA for the CDR3: TGTGCCAGCAGCCGTCCAAACGGCTACGAGCAGTACTTC. This sequence encodes CASSRPNGYEQYF.

The chain recombines TRBV7-2 with TRBJ2-7; 7 nucleotides agree with TRBD2. V shed 5 bases, J shed 2 bases, and the junction held 9 bases outside the gene matches. The CDR3 is 15 residues long. From germline, CDR1 is SGHTA and CDR2 FQGNSA. The CDR3 nucleotides read TGTGCCAGCAGCCAGGGACGGGGGGTAACCTACGAGCAGTACTTC. Its translation: CASSQGRGVTYEQYF.

The J gene is TRBJ2-3, the V gene TRBV3-1 (or the pseudogene TRBV3-2); possibly TRBD1 for D (6 bases). CDR1 LGHDT and CDR2 YNNKEL come from the germline V gene (reference sequence). The length of the CDR3 is 17 residues. The V end was cut by 0 bases, the J end by 1 base, with 14 bases between. This CDR3 is CASSQDNRQAGTDTQYF. The CDR3 DNA reads as TGTGCCAGCAGCCAAGATAACCGACAGGCGGGCACAGATACGCAGTATTTT.

The chain joins TRBV7-3 to TRBJ2-1, with 12 positions matching TRBD2. This CDR3 has 13 residues. V lost 5 bases to trimming and J lost 11 bases; unmatched junction nucleotides: 4. The germline V gene has CDR1 SGHTA and CDR2 FQGTGA. CDR3 loop: CASSRLAGGKQFF. For the CDR3, the DNA is TGTGCCAGCAGCCGTCTAGCGGGGGGGAAGCAGTTCTTC.

In regard to this clone: One junction end disagrees with the germline gene, perhaps due to a read error. The gene calls are TRBV7-2 and TRBJ2-3; TRBD2 agrees at 7 bases. From germline, CDR1 is SGHTA and CDR2 FQGNSA. The CDR3 runs to 14 residues. The CDR3 spells CASSLALGGDTQYF. CDR3 sequence (DNA): TGTGCCAGCAGCCTAGCCCTGGGAGGGGATACGCAGTATTTT.

The chain employs TRBV4-1 and TRBJ2-1; TRBD1 aligns across 7 bases. V shed 0 bases and J 6 bases; nucleotides not matched to a gene: 8. The CDR3 spans 16 residues. Germline CDR1 MGHRA, CDR2 YSYEKL. Here the CDR3 reads CASSQEGGASPNEQFF. As DNA, the CDR3 is TGCGCCAGCAGCCAAGAAGGGGGCGCTTCCCCCAATGAGCAGTTCTTC.

The chain has TRBV2 and TRBJ1-2; weak D call: TRBD1 (5 bases). Germline V gene data show CDR1 as SNHLY and CDR2 as FYNNEI. This CDR3 has 13 residues. The ends were cut back, 11 bases at V and 0 bases at J, with 13 bases in the middle. For the CDR3, the DNA is TGTGCCGGAAGACAGCTAGCTAACTATGGCTACACCTTC. It yields the protein CAGRQLANYGYTF.

The chain employs TRBV7-6 and TRBJ2-3; D might be TRBD1 (6 bases). The V end lost 5 bases, the J end lost 1 base, and 10 bases lay between the germline ends. The CDR3 length is 14 residues. The germline CDR1 and CDR2 sequences are SGHVS and FNYEAQ. In DNA, the CDR3 is TGTGCCAGCAGCCTAAACAGGGGCACAGATACGCAGTATTTT. Encoded protein: CASSLNRGTDTQYF.

The V and J genes are TRBV28 and TRBJ2-2; the D gene is possibly TRBD2 (5 bases). Germline CDR1 is MDHEN and CDR2 is SYDVKM. V dropped 8 bases and J dropped 2 bases, with 6 bases sitting between them. The CDR3 has 12 residues. This chain's CDR3 is CASRTNTGELFF. The CDR3 DNA follows: TGTGCCAGCCGGACTAACACCGGGGAGCTGTTTTTT.

Details on this clone: One junction end disagrees with the germline gene, perhaps due to a read error. The chain couples TRBV6-1 to TRBJ1-2, with D unresolved. The CDR3 contains 11 residues. Germline CDR1 and CDR2: MNHNS and SASEGT. The CDR3 DNA is TGTGCCAGCAGTGAAGGGTGGAGGGAGAACTTC. Residues: CASSEGWRENF.